This TCR beta chain was identified during a study of blood T cell repertoires in COVID-19. Study-level information: The origin of the acute and convalescent COVID-19 samples was the United States, Italy and Spain.

Two negative PCRs, clearance, or symptom resolution were required of recovered Cohort 3 donors. CDR1 and CDR2 from the germline V gene are WNHNN and SYGVQD (reference sequence). V lost 7 bases, J lost 0 bases, and 11 bases stayed unmatched. The CDR3 consists of 16 residues. The method was immunoSEQ multiplex PCR; TCRdb's version includes in-frame clones alone and lacks a portion of them. Among 300,000 or so clones listed, roughly nine tenths were seen once. The chain combines TRBV10-1 with TRBJ1-1; 7 bases agree with TRBD1. The sequenced material came from PBMCs or T cells enriched from blood (not recorded which). The TCR originated in a man aged 55 to 70 who had recovered from COVID-19. The CDR3 loop is CASITPGQTLNTEAFF. The CDR3 region has the DNA TGCGCCAGCATCACACCGGGACAGACTTTGAACACTGAAGCTTTCTTT.